The 11 T cell receptor beta chains below all came from one sample that was sequenced in a study of cytomegalovirus exposure and HLA in healthy donors (dated by TCRdb to the late 2010s). Libraries were constructed by the immunoSEQ multiplex PCR assay. Held by TCRdb, this immuneACCESS table contains in-frame sequences only and omits some clones. Under half of the omission traces to an unresolved V gene where checked; the cause of the rest is unknown. The sample table records some 64,000 clones; about 97% of these occur just once. The leading ten clones occupy under 2% of the sample. Sequencing was performed on PBMCs. The origin of the receptors is a woman under 30 in good health and CMV-seropositive.

The gene calls are TRBV12-5 and TRBJ2-5; D is perhaps TRBD1 (5 bases). The V gene lost 1 base and the J gene lost 2 bases, with 14 bases spanning the gap. The CDR3 extends over 16 amino acids. Germline values: CDR1 LGHNT, CDR2 FRNRAP. The CDR3 DNA reads TGTGCTAGTGGTTTGGCAACCTTCGACAGACAAGAGACCCAGTACTTC. This encodes CASGLATFDRQETQYF.

The rearrangement links TRBV27 to TRBJ1-2; 9 nucleotides agree with TRBD1. V was pared by 5 bases and J by 7 bases, with 8 bases of the junction left unmatched. The CDR3 has 14 residues. Germline loops: CDR1 MNHEY, CDR2 SMNVEV (reference sequence). The CDR3 DNA reads TGTGCCAGCAGTCGCCTGACAGGGGGATCTGGCTACACCTTC. Its translation is CASSRLTGGSGYTF.

This clone appeared once. The chain joins TRBV30 to TRBJ2-3; the match to TRBD2 covers 13 bases. Germline V gene sequence: CDR1 GTSNPN, CDR2 SVGIG (reference sequence). The trim removed 2 bases at V and 4 bases at J, leaving 3 bases unmatched. The CDR3 totals 15 residues. CDR3 protein: CAWSTGLAGADTQYF. CDR3 in DNA: TGTGCCTGGAGTACCGGACTAGCGGGAGCAGATACGCAGTATTTT.

The rearrangement links TRBV6-1 to TRBJ2-3; 9 nucleotides line up with TRBD1. Germline V CDR1 and CDR2: MNHNS, SASEGT. V lost 4 bases and J lost 1; bases outside the gene matches: 3. This CDR3 is built from 15 residues. The CDR3 here is CASSVQGAGTDTQYF. CDR3 in DNA: TGTGCCAGCAGTGTACAGGGGGCGGGCACAGATACGCAGTATTTT.

V usage is TRBV9 and J usage is TRBJ2-2; 7 bases map to TRBD2. The V gene's germline CDR1 is SGDLS and CDR2 YYNGEE. This CDR3 is 16 amino acids long. V lost 0 bases to trimming and J lost 7 bases; unmatched junction nucleotides: 9. This CDR3 reads CASSVAGRAGDGELFF. The CDR3 region has the DNA TGTGCCAGCAGCGTAGCGGGGAGGGCCGGAGACGGGGAGCTGTTTTTT.

This chain connects TRBV6-1 to TRBJ2-7; 9 bases are shared with TRBD1. The CDR3 is 14 residues long. Germline V gene data show CDR1 as MNHNS and CDR2 as SASEGT. The ends lost 2 bases at V and 4 bases at J; junction bases unmatched: 3. The CDR3 region is CASSEIDRGYEQYF. For the CDR3, the DNA is TGTGCCAGCAGTGAAATTGACAGGGGGTACGAGCAGTACTTC.

The V and J genes are TRBV10-3 and TRBJ1-1; no firm D call. This CDR3 region has 13 residues. V lost 10 bases and J lost 1, with 13 bases in between. CDR1 and CDR2 (germline): ENHRY, SYGVKD. CDR3 protein: CANQLDTNTEAFF. CDR3 DNA: TGTGCCAACCAATTAGACACGAACACTGAAGCTTTCTTT.

This clone was seen once. The chain combines TRBV28 with TRBJ2-4; TRBD2 agrees at 11 bases. The CDR3 is 19 residues long. The V gene end was trimmed by 7 bases and the J gene end by 1 base; junction bases not matched to a gene: 15. Germline CDR1 is MDHEN and CDR2 is SYDVKM. The CDR3 here is CASTVGVAGGPRAKNIQYF. CDR3 bases: TGTGCCAGCACCGTAGGGGTAGCGGGAGGGCCGAGGGCCAAAAACATTCAGTACTTC.

The J gene is TRBJ2-5, the V gene TRBV5-5; D is undetermined. The CDR3 consists of 13 residues. The V end lost 7 bases, the J end lost 4 bases, and 14 bases lay between the germline ends. Germline V lookup: CDR1 SGHKS, CDR2 YYEKEE (reference sequence). The CDR3 reads CASGVTTGETQYF. In DNA form, the CDR3 reads TGTGCCAGCGGAGTAACTACGGGAGAGACCCAGTACTTC.

The chain is built from TRBV2 and TRBJ2-5; 12 bases agree with TRBD1. The CDR3 is made up of 16 amino acids. With V trimmed by 3 bases and J by 5 bases, 7 bases remained unmatched. From germline, CDR1 is SNHLY and CDR2 FYNNEI. The CDR3 DNA reads TGTGCCAGCAGTGATAGTACGGGACAGGGGGCTGAGACCCAGTACTTC. Translation gives CASSDSTGQGAETQYF.

The chain links TRBV7-9 to TRBJ1-2; D uncertain. Germline V gene data show CDR1 as SEHNR and CDR2 as FQNEAQ (reference sequence). V lost 1 base and J 4 bases, leaving 13 bases between the germline ends. The CDR3 has 15 amino acids. In nucleotides, the CDR3 is TGTGCCAGCAGCTTAGAAATTGGAGGGATCTATGGCTACACCTTC. Its translation: CASSLEIGGIYGYTF.